This T cell receptor beta chain was sequenced during a study of shared clonotypes between healthy human individuals. TCRdb's copy holds only in-frame clones and misses some; the assay was immunoSEQ multiplex PCR. This sample has approximately 500,000 clones, with 60% to 80% found just once. The ends lost 1 base at V and 4 bases at J; junction bases unmatched: 4. Germline V gene data show CDR1 as KGHSH and CDR2 as LQKENI. The CDR3 is made up of 16 amino acids. Sequencing input: PBMCs. The TCR originated in a woman between 35 and 50 years old in good health. Some clones in this sample may be carry-over from other donors' samples. This sequence joins TRBV18 and TRBJ2-2, with 9 positions matching TRBD2. The CDR3 DNA reads TGTGCCAGCTCACCACAACGCGGGAGGGCCACCGGGGAGCTGTTTTTT. It specifies CASSPQRGRATGELFF.